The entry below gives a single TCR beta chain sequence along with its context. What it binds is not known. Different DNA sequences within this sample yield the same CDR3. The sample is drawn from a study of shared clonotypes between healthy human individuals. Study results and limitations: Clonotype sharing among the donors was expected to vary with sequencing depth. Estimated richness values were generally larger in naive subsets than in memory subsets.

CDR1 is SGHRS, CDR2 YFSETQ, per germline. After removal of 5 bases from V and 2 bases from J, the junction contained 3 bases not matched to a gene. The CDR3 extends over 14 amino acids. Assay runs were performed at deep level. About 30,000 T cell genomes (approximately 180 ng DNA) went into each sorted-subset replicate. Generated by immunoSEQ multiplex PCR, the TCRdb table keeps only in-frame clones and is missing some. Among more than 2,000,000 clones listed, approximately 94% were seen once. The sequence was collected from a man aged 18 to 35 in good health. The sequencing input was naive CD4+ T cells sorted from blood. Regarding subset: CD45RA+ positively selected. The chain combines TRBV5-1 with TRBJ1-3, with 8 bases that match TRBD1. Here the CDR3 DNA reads TGCGCCAGCAGTCAGGACAGGGCTGGAAACACCATATATTTT. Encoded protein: CASSQDRAGNTIYF.